Included here is one T cell receptor beta chain sequence, with context. Its antigen is as yet unknown. These data come from a study of OX40 agonist ivuxolimab in advanced cancers. Study-wide context: Patients undergoing dose escalation presented with hepatocellular carcinoma, melanoma, renal cell or head and neck cancer.

This table comes from immunoSEQ multiplex PCR, and its TCRdb copy is limited to in-frame clones, with some not included. Of some 85,000 clones in the sample, approximately 90% were seen once. Study conclusions and caveats: Among T cells, CD8+ cells averaged more expanded clones than CD4+ cells.

This CDR3 has 13 residues. CDR1 and CDR2 (germline): SGHAT, FQNNGV. V was cut by 3 bases and J by 4 bases, with 8 bases left in between. Sequencing used CD4+ or CD8+ T cells sorted from blood, obtained in a trial of the OX40 agonist ivuxolimab. V and J are TRBV11-2 and TRBJ2-3, with D unresolved. The TCR originated in an adult with an advanced solid tumor such as melanoma, head and neck, liver or kidney cancer. The CDR3, as DNA: TGTGCCAGCAGCTTGGGTCAGCCAGATACGCAGTATTTT. This translates into CASSLGQPDTQYF.